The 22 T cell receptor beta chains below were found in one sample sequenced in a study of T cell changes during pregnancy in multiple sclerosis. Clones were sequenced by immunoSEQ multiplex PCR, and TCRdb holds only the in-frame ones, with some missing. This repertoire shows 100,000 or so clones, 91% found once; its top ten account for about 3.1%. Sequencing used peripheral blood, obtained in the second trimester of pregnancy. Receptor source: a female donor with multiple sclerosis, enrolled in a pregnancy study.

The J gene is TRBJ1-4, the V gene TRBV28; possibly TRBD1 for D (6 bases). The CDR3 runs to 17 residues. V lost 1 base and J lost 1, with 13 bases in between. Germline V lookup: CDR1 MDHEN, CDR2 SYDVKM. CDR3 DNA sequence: TGTGCCAGCAGTTTATTGGCAGGGGCCAGAACTAATGAAAAACTGTTTTTT. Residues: CASSLLAGARTNEKLFF.

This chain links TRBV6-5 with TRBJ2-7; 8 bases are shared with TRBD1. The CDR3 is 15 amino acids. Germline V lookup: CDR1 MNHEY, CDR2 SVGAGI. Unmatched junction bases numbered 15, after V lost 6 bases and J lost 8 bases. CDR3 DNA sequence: TGTGCCAGCAGCTCCTCTTCAGGGGGACAGGTGAAGCAGTACTTC. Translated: CASSSSSGGQVKQYF.

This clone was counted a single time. Written as DNA, the CDR3 is TGCGCCAGCAGCCCCGGGACAGGGGGCTCTGGGAGCAATCAGCCCCAGCATTTT. Its translation: CASSPGTGGSGSNQPQHF. V gene TRBV5-1 combines with J gene TRBJ1-5; 12 nucleotides line up with TRBD1. Germline assignment: CDR1 SGHRS and CDR2 YFSETQ. This CDR3 is 18 amino acids long. V lost 4 bases and J lost 1; bases outside the gene matches: 9.

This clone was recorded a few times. CDR3 residues: CASSPNGLAGFNNEQFF. The CDR3 bases are TGTGCCAGCAGCCCCAACGGACTAGCGGGATTCAACAATGAGCAGTTCTTC. The chain carries TRBV7-2 and TRBJ2-1, with 12 positions matching TRBD2. V was pared by 5 bases and J by 5 bases, with 10 bases of the junction left unmatched. Germline values: CDR1 SGHTA, CDR2 FQGNSA. The CDR3 runs to 17 residues.

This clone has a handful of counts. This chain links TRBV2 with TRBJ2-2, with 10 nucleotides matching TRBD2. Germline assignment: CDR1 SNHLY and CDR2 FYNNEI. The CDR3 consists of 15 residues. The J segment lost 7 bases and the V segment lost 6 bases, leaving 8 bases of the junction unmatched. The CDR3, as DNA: TGTGCCAGCAGACGACTGGTAGCGGGAGGCGGGGAGCTGTTTTTT. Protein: CASRRLVAGGGELFF.

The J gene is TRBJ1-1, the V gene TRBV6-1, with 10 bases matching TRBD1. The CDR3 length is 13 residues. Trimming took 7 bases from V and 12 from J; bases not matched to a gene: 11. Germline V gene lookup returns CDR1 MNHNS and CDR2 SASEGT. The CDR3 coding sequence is TGTGCCAGCACGAGGTCGACAGGGGGCCTCACTTTCTTT. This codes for CASTRSTGGLTFF.

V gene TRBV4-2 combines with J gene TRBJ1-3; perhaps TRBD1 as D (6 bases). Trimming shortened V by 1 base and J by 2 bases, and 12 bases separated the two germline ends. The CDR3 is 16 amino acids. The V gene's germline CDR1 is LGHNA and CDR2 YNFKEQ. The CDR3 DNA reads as TGTGCCAGCAGCCAAGCAGGGGAAAATGCTGGAAACACCATATATTTT. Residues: CASSQAGENAGNTIYF.

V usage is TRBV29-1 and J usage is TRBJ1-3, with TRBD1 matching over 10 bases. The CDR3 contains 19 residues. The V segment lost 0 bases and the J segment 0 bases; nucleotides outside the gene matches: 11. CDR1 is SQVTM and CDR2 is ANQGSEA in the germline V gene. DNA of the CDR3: TGCAGCGTTGAAGATCCCGGGACAGGGGCGAAGAGCTCTGGAAACACCATATATTTT. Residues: CSVEDPGTGAKSSGNTIYF.

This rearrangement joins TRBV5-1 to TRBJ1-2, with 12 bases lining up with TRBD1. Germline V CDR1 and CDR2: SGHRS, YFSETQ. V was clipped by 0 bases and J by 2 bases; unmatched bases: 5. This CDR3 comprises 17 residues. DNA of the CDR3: TGCGCCAGCAGCTTGGCCGGGACAGGGGGCGCCAACTATGGCTACACCTTC. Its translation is CASSLAGTGGANYGYTF.

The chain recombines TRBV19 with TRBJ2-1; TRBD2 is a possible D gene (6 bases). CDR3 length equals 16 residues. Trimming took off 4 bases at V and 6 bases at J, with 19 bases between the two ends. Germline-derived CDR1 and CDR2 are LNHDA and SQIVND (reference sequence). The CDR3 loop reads CASSKWERVQGNEQFF. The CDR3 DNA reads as TGTGCCAGTAGTAAGTGGGAGCGGGTACAAGGCAATGAGCAGTTCTTC. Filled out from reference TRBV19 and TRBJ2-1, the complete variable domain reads DGGITQSPKYLFRKEGQNVTLSCEQNLNHDAMYWYRQDPGQGLRLIYYSQIVNDFQKGDIAEGYSVSREKKESFPLTVTSAQKNPTAFYLCASSKWERVQGNEQFFGPGTRLTVL.

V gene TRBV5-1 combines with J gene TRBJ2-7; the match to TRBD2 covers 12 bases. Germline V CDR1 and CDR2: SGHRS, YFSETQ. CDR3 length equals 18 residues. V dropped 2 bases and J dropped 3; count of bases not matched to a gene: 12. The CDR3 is CASSLPGLAGLTHYEQYF. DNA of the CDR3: TGCGCCAGCAGCTTACCGGGACTAGCGGGCCTAACGCACTACGAGCAGTACTTC.

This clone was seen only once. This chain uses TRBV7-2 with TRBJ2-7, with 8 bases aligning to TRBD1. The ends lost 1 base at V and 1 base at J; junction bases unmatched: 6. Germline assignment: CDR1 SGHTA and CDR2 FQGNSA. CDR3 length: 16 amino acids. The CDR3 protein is CASSLDIGTGSYEQYF. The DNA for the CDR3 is TGTGCCAGCAGCTTAGATATTGGGACAGGTTCCTACGAGCAGTACTTC. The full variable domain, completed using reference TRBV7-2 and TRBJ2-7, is GAGVSQSPSNKVTEKGKDVELRCDPISGHTALYWYRQSLGQGLEFLIYFQGNSAPDKSGLPSDRFSAERTGGSVSTLTIQRTQQEDSAVYLCASSLDIGTGSYEQYFGPGTRLTVT.

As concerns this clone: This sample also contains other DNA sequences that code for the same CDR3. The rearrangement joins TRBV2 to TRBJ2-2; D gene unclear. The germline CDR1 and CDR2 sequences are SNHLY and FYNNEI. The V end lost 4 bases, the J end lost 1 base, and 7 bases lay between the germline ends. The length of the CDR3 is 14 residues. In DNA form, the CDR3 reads TGTGCCAGCAGTGGCAGAGGGAACACCGGGGAGCTGTTTTTT. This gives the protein CASSGRGNTGELFF.

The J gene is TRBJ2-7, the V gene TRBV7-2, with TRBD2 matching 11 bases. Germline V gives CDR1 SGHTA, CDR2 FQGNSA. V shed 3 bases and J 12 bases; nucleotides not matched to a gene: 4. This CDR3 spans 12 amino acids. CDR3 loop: CASSLGTSGPYF. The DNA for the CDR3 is TGTGCCAGCAGCTTGGGGACTAGCGGCCCGTACTTC.

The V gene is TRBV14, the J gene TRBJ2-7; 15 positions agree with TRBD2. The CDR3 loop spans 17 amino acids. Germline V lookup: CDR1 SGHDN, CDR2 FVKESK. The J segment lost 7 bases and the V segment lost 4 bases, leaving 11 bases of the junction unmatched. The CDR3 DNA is TGTGCCAGCAGCCCCAGACTGGGACTAGCGGGAGGATGGGAGCAGTACTTC. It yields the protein CASSPRLGLAGGWEQYF.

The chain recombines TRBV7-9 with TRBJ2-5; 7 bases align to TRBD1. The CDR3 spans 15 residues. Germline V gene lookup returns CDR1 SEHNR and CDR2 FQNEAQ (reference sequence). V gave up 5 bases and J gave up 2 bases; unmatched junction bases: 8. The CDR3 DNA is TGTGCCAGCAGCCTGCGACAGGGAAAACAAGAGACCCAGTACTTC. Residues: CASSLRQGKQETQYF.

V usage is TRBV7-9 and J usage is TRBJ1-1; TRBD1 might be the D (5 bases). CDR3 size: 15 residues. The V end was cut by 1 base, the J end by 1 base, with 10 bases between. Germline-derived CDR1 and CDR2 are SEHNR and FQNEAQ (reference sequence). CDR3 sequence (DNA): TGTGCCAGCAGCTTAGGAGTCAGGGAGAACACTGAAGCTTTCTTT. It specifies CASSLGVRENTEAFF.

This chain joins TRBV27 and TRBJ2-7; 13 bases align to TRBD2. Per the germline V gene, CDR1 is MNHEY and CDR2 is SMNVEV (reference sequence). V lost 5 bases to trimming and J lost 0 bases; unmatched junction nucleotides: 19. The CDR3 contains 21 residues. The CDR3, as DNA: TGTGCCAGCAGTCCCTCCGCTCCGGGACTAGCGGGACTTAAATCCTCCTACGAGCAGTACTTC. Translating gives CASSPSAPGLAGLKSSYEQYF.

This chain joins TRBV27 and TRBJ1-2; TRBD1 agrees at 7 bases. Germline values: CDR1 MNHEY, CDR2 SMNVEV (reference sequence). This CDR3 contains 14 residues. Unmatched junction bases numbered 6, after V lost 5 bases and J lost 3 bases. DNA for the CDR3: TGTGCCAGCAGTAGGGACAGTTCCTACTATGGCTACACCTTC. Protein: CASSRDSSYYGYTF.

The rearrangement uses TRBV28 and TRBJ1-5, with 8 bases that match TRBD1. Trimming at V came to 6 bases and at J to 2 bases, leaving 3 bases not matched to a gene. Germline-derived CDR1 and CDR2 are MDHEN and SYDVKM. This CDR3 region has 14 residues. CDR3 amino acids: CASRRQGRNQPQHF. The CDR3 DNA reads TGTGCCAGCAGGCGACAGGGGCGCAATCAGCCCCAGCATTTT.

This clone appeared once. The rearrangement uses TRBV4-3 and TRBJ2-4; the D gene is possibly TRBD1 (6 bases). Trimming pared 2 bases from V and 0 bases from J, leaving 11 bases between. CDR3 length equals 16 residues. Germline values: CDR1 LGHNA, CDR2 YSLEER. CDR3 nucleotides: TGCGCCAGCAGCCAATTTAAAGGGGGAGCCAAAAACATTCAGTACTTC. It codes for CASSQFKGGAKNIQYF.

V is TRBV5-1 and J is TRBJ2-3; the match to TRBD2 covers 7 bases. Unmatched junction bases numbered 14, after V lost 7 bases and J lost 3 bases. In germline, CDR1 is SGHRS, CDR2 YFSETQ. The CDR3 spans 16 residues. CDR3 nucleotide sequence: TGCGCCAGCCACTTATACCTGGGGAGGGGAACAGATACGCAGTATTTT. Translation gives CASHLYLGRGTDTQYF.